This entry lists 14 T cell receptor beta chains sequenced from one sample in a study of cytomegalovirus exposure and HLA in healthy donors. 13 Jbeta primers and 60 Vbeta primers were used for the PCR. TCRdb's table, derived via immunoSEQ multiplex PCR, lists solely in-frame clones and lacks some. The sample contains over 100,000 clones, approximately 8.9% of which appear only once. The sample consisted of PBMCs. The origin of the receptors is a woman in her thirties or forties in good health and CMV-seropositive.

The chain joins TRBV19 to TRBJ1-6; tentatively, D is TRBD1 (6 bases). Germline CDR1 and CDR2: LNHDA and SQIVND (reference sequence). The CDR3 loop spans 16 amino acids. Trimming took off 4 bases at V and 7 bases at J, with 17 bases between the two ends. CDR3 DNA: TGTGCCAGTAGTACCTCCAGGGGTATGGGCAATTCACCCCTCCACTTT. Residues: CASSTSRGMGNSPLHF.

The chain joins TRBV10-1 to TRBJ2-3; D is unresolved. Germline V gives CDR1 WNHNN, CDR2 SYGVQD (reference sequence). The CDR3 length is 13 residues. The germline V and J ends were trimmed by 3 bases and 0 bases, with 4 bases remaining between them. Here the CDR3 DNA reads TGCGCCAGCAGTGACCCTAGCACAGATACGCAGTATTTT. Translating gives CASSDPSTDTQYF.

This clone has just a few counts. The rearrangement uses TRBV7-2 and TRBJ1-2; 7 nucleotides agree with TRBD1. Trimming cost V 5 bases and J 8 bases; bases outside gene matches: 11. The CDR3 is made up of 14 amino acids. Germline V CDR1 and CDR2: SGHTA, FQGNSA. The CDR3 DNA reads as TGTGCCAGCAGCCCCCAGACAGGGCGTCCAGGCTACACCTTC. This translates into CASSPQTGRPGYTF.

This chain joins TRBV4-3 and TRBJ2-1; 8 positions agree with TRBD2. Looked up from germline, CDR1 is LGHNA and CDR2 is YSLEER. This CDR3 contains 17 residues. V lost 2 bases, J lost 0 bases, and 6 bases stayed unmatched. The CDR3 sequence: CASSQRAGGSSYNEQFF. In DNA, the CDR3 is TGCGCCAGCAGCCAAAGGGCGGGGGGAAGCTCCTACAATGAGCAGTTCTTC.

The rearrangement joins TRBV27 to TRBJ2-1, with 10 bases lining up with TRBD2. V trimming: 3 bases; J trimming: 5 bases; junction bases outside the gene matches: 4. Germline CDR1 is MNHEY and CDR2 is SMNVEV (reference sequence). This CDR3 region has 15 residues. For the CDR3, the DNA is TGTGCCAGCAGTTTCATAGCGGGGGGCAACAATGAGCAGTTCTTC. Residues: CASSFIAGGNNEQFF.

The V gene is TRBV5-1, the J gene TRBJ2-3; tentative D call: TRBD1 (6 bases). Germline lookup yields CDR1 SGHRS and CDR2 YFSETQ. V lost 0 bases, J lost 2 bases, and 10 bases lay in between. The CDR3 is 15 amino acids. The chain's CDR3 is CASSLETGHTDTQYF. The DNA of the CDR3 is TGCGCCAGCAGCTTGGAGACAGGACACACAGATACGCAGTATTTT. Complete variable domain (other parts from reference TRBV5-1 and TRBJ2-3): KAGVTQTPRYLIKTRGQQVTLSCSPISGHRSVSWYQQTPGQGLQFLFEYFSETQRNKGNFPGRFSGRQFSNSRSEMNVSTLELGDSALYLCASSLETGHTDTQYFGPGTRLTVL.

The sample holds a few counts of this clone. The chain recombines TRBV19 with TRBJ1-4; D is uncertain. V gave up 11 bases and J gave up 6 bases, with 13 bases separating them. The CDR3 has 12 residues. Germline CDR1 LNHDA, CDR2 SQIVND (reference sequence). In nucleotides, the CDR3 is TGTGCCTCTTGCTCTCCGGATGAAAAACTGTTTTTT. Translated, it gives CASCSPDEKLFF. Filled out from reference TRBV19 and TRBJ1-4, the complete variable domain reads DGGITQSPKYLFRKEGQNVTLSCEQNLNHDAMYWYRQDPGQGLRLIYYSQIVNDFQKGDIAEGYSVSREKKESFPLTVTSAQKNPTAFYLCASCSPDEKLFFGSGTQLSVL.

V usage is TRBV6-6 and J usage is TRBJ2-5, with 7 bases aligning to TRBD1. Germline CDR1 is MNHNY and CDR2 is SVGAGI (reference sequence). The CDR3 consists of 14 residues. V lost 4 bases, J lost 10 bases, and 12 bases stayed unmatched. The CDR3 spells CASSSPDRRMGQYF. In DNA, the CDR3 is TGTGCCAGCAGTTCGCCGGACAGGCGCATGGGCCAGTACTTC.

In its sample, this clone was seen a few times. V and J are TRBV4-1 and TRBJ2-5, with 7 bases lining up with TRBD2. The V and J ends lost 4 bases and 2 bases, in that order; junction bases with no gene match: 4. Germline V CDR1 and CDR2: MGHRA, YSYEKL. This CDR3 has 14 residues. The CDR3 DNA reads as TGCGCCAGCAGCCTCGGACTAGAACAAGAGACCCAGTACTTC. Protein product: CASSLGLEQETQYF.

The CDR3 loop is CASSPRTLGEKLFF. The CDR3, as DNA: TGTGCCAGCAGCCCCCGGACTCTAGGAGAAAAACTGTTTTTT. This chain links TRBV4-2 with TRBJ1-4; D remains unclear. The V end was cut by 4 bases, the J end by 8 bases, with 14 bases between. Per germline, CDR1 LGHNA and CDR2 YNFKEQ. The CDR3 loop spans 14 amino acids.

CDR3 sequence (DNA): TGCGCCAGCAGCCTCCCTGGGACTAGCGGGGGCCATGAGCAGTTCTTC. Translated: CASSLPGTSGGHEQFF. The chain is built from TRBV5-1 and TRBJ2-1; TRBD2 matches at 14 bases. This CDR3 has 16 residues. Germline V gene lookup returns CDR1 SGHRS and CDR2 YFSETQ. V trimming: 4 bases; J trimming: 8 bases; junction bases outside the gene matches: 8.

The chain recombines TRBV5-6 with TRBJ1-1; D gene unclear. Germline V gives CDR1 SGHDT, CDR2 YYEEEE. V was pared by 1 base and J by 0 bases, with 4 bases between. The CDR3 loop spans 13 amino acids. CDR3 coding DNA: TGTGCCAGCAGCTTGTATGTGAACACTGAAGCTTTCTTT. This gives the protein CASSLYVNTEAFF.

This clone occurred a few times. The rearrangement links TRBV2 to TRBJ2-5, with D unclear. The closer fit of TRBJ2-7 to the DNA end suggests the J call may be wrong. The CDR3 extends over 12 amino acids. The germline CDR1 and CDR2 sequences are SNHLY and FYNNEI. The CDR3 DNA follows: TGTGCCAGCAGTGAAGGGCGGTTCGAGCAGTACTTC. Its protein product is CASSEGRFEQYF.

This chain uses TRBV10-2 with TRBJ2-2; a possible D gene is TRBD2 (6 bases). V was trimmed by 7 bases and J by 6 bases, leaving 15 bases between them. Germline CDR1 WSHSY, CDR2 SAAADI. CDR3 length: 14 residues. The CDR3 reads CASTRVSGSGELFF. CDR3 bases: TGCGCCAGCACCCGAGTCAGCGGGTCCGGGGAGCTGTTTTTT.